The 10 T cell receptor beta chains in this list originate from one sample, sequenced in a study of CD8+ T cells in alopecia areata. The sequencing template was cDNA reverse transcribed from extracted RNA. The data were produced by immunoSEQ multiplex PCR, yet TCRdb's version contains in-frame clones alone and is incomplete. The table has just under 65,000 clones, about 43% seen once. The treatment: oral pan-JAK inhibitor, 5-10 mg twice daily. The sample in question was CD8+ T cells sorted from blood, obtained at approximately week 37, from a patient treated with tofacitinib. The origin of the receptors is a human donor with alopecia areata.

CDR3 DNA: TGTGCCAGCCGGGGTCTAGAAGATTACAATGAGCAGTTCTTC. Protein product: CASRGLEDYNEQFF. The gene calls are TRBV28 and TRBJ2-1; D possibly corresponds to TRBD2 (5 bases). CDR1 and CDR2 (germline): MDHEN, SYDVKM. Trimming took off 8 bases at V and 4 bases at J, with 15 bases between the two ends. The CDR3 loop spans 14 amino acids.

The V gene is TRBV11-2, the J gene TRBJ2-7, with 7 nucleotides matching TRBD1. Germline lookup yields CDR1 SGHAT and CDR2 FQNNGV. CDR3 length equals 14 residues. V trimming: 2 bases; J trimming: 6 bases; junction bases outside the gene matches: 7. CDR3 loop: CASSLRGGVFEQYF. Here the CDR3 DNA reads TGTGCCAGCAGCTTAAGAGGGGGCGTTTTCGAGCAGTACTTC.

This chain joins TRBV27 and TRBJ2-7, with TRBD2 as a possible D gene (5 bases). The CDR3 loop spans 12 amino acids. V lost 6 bases, J lost 4 bases, and 10 bases lay in between. Germline loops: CDR1 MNHEY, CDR2 SMNVEV (reference sequence). CDR3 residues: CASRTTGYEQYF. CDR3 sequence (DNA): TGTGCCAGCAGAACCACGGGGTACGAGCAGTACTTC.

The chain uses TRBV4-1 and TRBJ2-5, with unresolved D. CDR1 MGHRA and CDR2 YSYEKL come from the germline V gene. This CDR3 spans 14 amino acids. Trimming stripped 5 bases from V and 0 bases from J, with 10 bases between. CDR3 sequence (DNA): TGCGCCAGCAGCTTACAAACCTACCAAGAGACCCAGTACTTC. This sequence encodes CASSLQTYQETQYF.

This clone was recorded a few times. The chain is built from TRBV4-3 and TRBJ2-4; D unresolved. With 1 base removed from V and 3 bases from J, the gap between germline ends came to 4 bases. Germline CDR1 and CDR2: LGHNA and YSLEER. The CDR3 is made up of 13 amino acids. CDR3 coding DNA: TGCGCCAGCAGCCAAGGGGTCAAAAACATTCAGTACTTC. It translates to CASSQGVKNIQYF.

This clone was counted a few times. The V and J genes are TRBV7-2 and TRBJ2-7, with a weak D call TRBD2 (5 bases). Germline V gene sequence: CDR1 SGHTA, CDR2 FQGNSA. The CDR3 has 14 residues. V was shortened by 1 base and J by 3 bases, with 10 bases between the two germline ends. CDR3 bases: TGTGCCAGCAGCTTAGTAGGCGGAGGCTACGAGCAGTACTTC. This codes for CASSLVGGGYEQYF. Variable domain in full (rest from reference TRBV7-2 and TRBJ2-7): GAGVSQSPSNKVTEKGKDVELRCDPISGHTALYWYRQSLGQGLEFLIYFQGNSAPDKSGLPSDRFSAERTGGSVSTLTIQRTQQEDSAVYLCASSLVGGGYEQYFGPGTRLTVT.

This sequence joins TRBV4-3 and TRBJ2-6, with D tentatively TRBD1 or TRBD2 (6 bases each). This CDR3 spans 18 amino acids. Germline lookup yields CDR1 LGHNA and CDR2 YSLEER. Trimming left V 4 bases short and J 4 bases short, with 20 bases between. The CDR3 here is CASSRILGRGRGANVLTF. The CDR3 DNA reads TGCGCCAGCAGCCGGATACTTGGACGGGGGCGCGGGGCCAACGTCCTGACTTTC.

The rearrangement links TRBV7-9 to TRBJ1-2, with 7 bases matching TRBD1. This CDR3 region has 15 residues. CDR1 is SEHNR, CDR2 FQNEAQ, per germline (reference sequence). The V segment lost 5 bases and the J segment 4 bases; nucleotides outside the gene matches: 10. CDR3 bases: TGTGCCAGCAGCCGAGGGGAGGGACAGAGCTATGGCTACACCTTC. This sequence encodes CASSRGEGQSYGYTF.

As concerns this clone: One end of the junction is discordant with germline, which a read error may explain. This chain uses TRBV30 with TRBJ2-3; D gene unclear. Germline CDR1 GTSNPN, CDR2 SVGIG (reference sequence). The CDR3 loop spans 13 amino acids. The CDR3 sequence is CAWSVLRSDTQYF. CDR3 DNA: TGTGCCTGGAGTGTACTGAGGTCAGACACGCAGTATTTT.

V and J are TRBV9 and TRBJ2-6; 9 nucleotides agree with TRBD2. This CDR3 is built from 16 residues. Germline V gives CDR1 SGDLS, CDR2 YYNGEE. With V trimmed by 0 bases and J by 10 bases, 8 bases remained unmatched. In nucleotides, the CDR3 is TGTGCCAGCAGCGTAGATGCTAGCGGGATCCCTAACGTCCTGACTTTC. It translates to CASSVDASGIPNVLTF.